The 21 T cell receptor beta chains given below trace back to one sample, sequenced in a study of spatial heterogeneity in lung cancer. TCRdb called the 5' RACE reads again in MiXCR, with one record for every CDR3 protein. The sample includes 95,000 to 130,000 distinct CDR3 sequences, approximately 12% of them seen just once. Time point denoted: blood at routine non-recurrence follow-up after resection. Whole RNA came from tumor, nontumor lung or frozen PBMC and was sequenced without being sorted. This specimen consisted of PBMCs, obtained at follow-up. All receptors come from a male donor with early-stage non-small cell lung cancer.

The V call is TRBV20-1, the J call TRBJ2-3, with D perhaps matching TRBD1 (6 bases). The CDR3 loop spans 13 amino acids. V was shortened by 5 bases and J by 0 bases, with 9 bases between the two germline ends. Germline V gene sequence: CDR1 DFQATT, CDR2 SNEGSKA (reference sequence). CDR3 bases: TGCAGTGCTGACAGGAGGAGCACAGATACGCAGTATTTT. Amino acid sequence: CSADRRSTDTQYF.

The V and J genes are TRBV3-1 and TRBJ2-3, with unresolved D. Germline CDR1 and CDR2: LGHDT and YNNKEL (reference sequence). The CDR3 sequence is 14 residues long. Trimming stripped 1 base from V and 1 base from J, with 6 bases between. The CDR3 here is CASSQARGTDTQYF. The CDR3 DNA reads TGTGCCAGCAGCCAAGCTCGGGGCACAGATACGCAGTATTTT.

The chain has TRBV28 and TRBJ1-6; D may be TRBD1 (5 bases). Trimming removed 6 bases from V and 6 bases from J, with 15 bases in between. The CDR3 runs to 15 residues. CDR1 and CDR2 (germline): MDHEN, SYDVKM. The DNA of the CDR3 is TGTGCCAGCAGCCCAATGGGGGAGTTTAATTCACCCCTCCACTTT. It translates to CASSPMGEFNSPLHF.

A few counts support this clonotype. The V and J genes are TRBV4-1 and TRBJ2-3; TRBD2 aligns across 14 bases. The J segment lost 2 bases and the V segment lost 1 base, leaving 5 bases of the junction unmatched. The CDR3 totals 18 residues. Germline CDR1 reads MGHRA; CDR2 reads YSYEKL. The CDR3 loop reads CASSQVAGLAGVTDTQYF. The CDR3 DNA reads as TGCGCCAGCAGCCAAGTCGCGGGACTAGCGGGGGTCACAGATACGCAGTATTTT.

This chain connects TRBV6-5 to TRBJ2-3, with D uncertain. V was shortened by 5 bases and J by 3 bases, with 15 bases between the two germline ends. This CDR3 spans 15 amino acids. CDR1 is MNHEY, CDR2 SVGAGI, per germline. The DNA for the CDR3 is TGTGCCAGCAGTCGCGGACGGGTGGAGACAGATACGCAGTATTTT. Translating it yields CASSRGRVETDTQYF.

This chain joins TRBV7-2 and TRBJ2-7, with a weak D call TRBD1 (6 bases). Deletions cut 5 bases from V and 1 base from J, with 12 bases between. The CDR3 runs 14 residues. The germline gives CDR1 SGHTA, CDR2 FQGNSA. CDR3 DNA: TGTGCCAGCAGCCTCGCCGGACAGTCCTACGAGCAGTACTTC. This translates into CASSLAGQSYEQYF.

This clonotype was seen ten or more times. The chain is built from TRBV5-1 and TRBJ1-6; D ambiguous. V lost 2 bases to trimming and J lost 8 bases, with 8 bases between them. The CDR3 consists of 13 residues. In germline, CDR1 is SGHRS, CDR2 YFSETQ. In DNA form, the CDR3 reads TGCGCCAGCAGCTTTGGTACAGATTCACCCCTCCACTTT. Its translation: CASSFGTDSPLHF.

J is TRBJ1-1 and V is TRBV5-1; D not resolved. The germline gives CDR1 SGHRS, CDR2 YFSETQ. The CDR3 consists of 12 residues. V lost 4 bases to trimming and J lost 8 bases, with 12 bases between them. CDR3 region: CASSPSKKEAFF. The CDR3 bases are TGCGCCAGCAGCCCGTCGAAGAAAGAAGCTTTCTTT.

The chain uses TRBV4-1 and TRBJ1-5, with a tentative D call TRBD1 (5 bases). The length of the CDR3 is 15 residues. The V gene lost 2 bases and the J gene lost 0 bases, with 8 bases spanning the gap. The V gene's germline CDR1 is MGHRA and CDR2 YSYEKL. As DNA, the CDR3 is TGCGCCAGCAGCCAATGGGGGGATAGCAATCAGCCCCAGCATTTT. It specifies CASSQWGDSNQPQHF.

This clonotype was counted at least ten times. V usage is TRBV28 and J usage is TRBJ2-7, with D perhaps given as TRBD1 or TRBD2 (5 bases each). Germline assignment: CDR1 MDHEN and CDR2 SYDVKM. Trimming shortened V by 4 bases and J by 9 bases, and 16 bases separated the two germline ends. This CDR3 has 13 residues. The CDR3 reads CASSSPGASLQYF. DNA for the CDR3: TGTGCCAGCAGTTCCCCCGGGGCCTCTTTGCAGTACTTC.

The CDR3 region is CAWGQGNQPQHF. CDR3 bases: TGTGCCTGGGGACAGGGCAATCAGCCCCAGCATTTT. The V call is TRBV30, the J call TRBJ1-5, with 7 nucleotides matching TRBD1. Trimming took 5 bases from V and 2 from J; bases not matched to a gene: 0. Germline V lookup: CDR1 GTSNPN, CDR2 SVGIG (reference sequence). The CDR3 consists of 12 residues.

The V and J genes are TRBV6-2 or TRBV6-3 and TRBJ2-7; D is possibly TRBD1 (5 bases). In germline, CDR1 is MNHEY, CDR2 SVGEGT. This CDR3 is 15 amino acids long. V lost 4 bases and J 2 bases, leaving 15 bases between the germline ends. CDR3 amino acids: CASSSRAYRAYEQYF. CDR3 nucleotides: TGTGCCAGCAGTTCCAGGGCTTACCGGGCCTACGAGCAGTACTTC.

This clonotype was found many times. This chain links TRBV20-1 with TRBJ2-7; TRBD2 is a possible D gene (6 bases). Germline CDR1 and CDR2: DFQATT and SNEGSKA (reference sequence). V was cut by 6 bases and J by 3 bases, with 18 bases left in between. The CDR3 length is 14 residues. The CDR3 here is CSATASGWNYEQYF. DNA for the CDR3: TGCAGTGCCACAGCCAGCGGGTGGAACTACGAGCAGTACTTC.

There are a few counts of this clonotype. This sequence joins TRBV3-1 and TRBJ2-7; TRBD1 agrees at 7 bases. The V gene's germline CDR1 is LGHDT and CDR2 YNNKEL (reference sequence). This CDR3 contains 15 residues. With V trimmed by 2 bases and J by 3 bases, 7 bases remained unmatched. The CDR3: CASSQTGPGGYEQYF. CDR3 coding DNA: TGTGCCAGCAGCCAAACCGGGCCAGGGGGCTACGAGCAGTACTTC.

The chain employs TRBV7-6 and TRBJ2-3; tentative D call: TRBD2 (5 bases). V was clipped by 6 bases and J by 2 bases, with 15 bases between them. Germline values: CDR1 SGHVS, CDR2 FNYEAQ. The CDR3 runs to 15 residues. The CDR3 region has the DNA TGTGCCAGCAGTCGGACTGGAGAATTCACAGATACGCAGTATTTT. Residues: CASSRTGEFTDTQYF. The full variable domain, completed using reference TRBV7-6 and TRBJ2-3, is GAGVSQSPRYKVTKRGQDVALRCDPISGHVSLYWYRQALGQGPEFLTYFNYEAQQDKSGLPNDRFSAERPEGSISTLTIQRTEQRDSAMYRCASSRTGEFTDTQYFGPGTRLTVL.

The chain uses TRBV7-9 and TRBJ2-3; 9 bases align to TRBD1. The CDR3 loop spans 14 amino acids. V gave up 5 bases and J gave up 5 bases; unmatched junction bases: 5. Germline values: CDR1 SEHNR, CDR2 FQNEAQ (reference sequence). CDR3 nucleotide sequence: TGTGCCAGCAGCCAGGACAGGGGTGTAGATACGCAGTATTTT. This gives the protein CASSQDRGVDTQYF.

This clonotype was detected many times. J is TRBJ2-2 and V is TRBV7-9; D ambiguous. Trimming took off 1 base at V and 4 bases at J, with 7 bases between the two ends. CDR1 and CDR2 from the germline V gene are SEHNR and FQNEAQ (reference sequence). The CDR3 sequence is 14 residues long. CDR3 sequence: CASSLEGFTGELFF. The CDR3 nucleotides read TGTGCCAGCAGCTTAGAAGGATTCACCGGGGAGCTGTTTTTT.

The V call is TRBV4-3, the J call TRBJ2-6; D call uncertain. Germline assignment: CDR1 LGHNA and CDR2 YSLEER. Trimming stripped 0 bases from V and 0 bases from J, with 9 bases between. The CDR3 length is 17 residues. CDR3 residues: CASSQDLMTSGANVLTF. The CDR3 nucleotides read TGCGCCAGCAGCCAAGATTTAATGACCTCTGGGGCCAACGTCCTGACTTTC.

The V call is TRBV20-1, the J call TRBJ2-7; 14 bases match TRBD2. This CDR3 is built from 15 residues. The V segment lost 6 bases and the J segment 3 bases; nucleotides outside the gene matches: 7. From germline, CDR1 is DFQATT and CDR2 SNEGSKA (reference sequence). The CDR3 protein is CSAPRGLAGDYEQYF. The CDR3 DNA follows: TGCAGTGCCCCCCGGGGACTAGCGGGAGACTACGAGCAGTACTTC.

This clonotype has just a few counts. The V gene is TRBV7-3, the J gene TRBJ2-2, with 13 bases fitting TRBD2. Germline loops: CDR1 SGHTA, CDR2 FQGTGA. V trimming: 5 bases; J trimming: 5 bases; junction bases outside the gene matches: 5. CDR3 length: 16 residues. The CDR3 bases are TGTGCCAGCAGCCCTGGACTAGCGGGGGCGACCGGGGAGCTGTTTTTT. It specifies CASSPGLAGATGELFF. The full variable domain, with the rest looked up from reference TRBV7-3 and TRBJ2-2, is GAGVSQTPSNKVTEKGKYVELRCDPISGHTALYWYRQSLGQGPEFLIYFQGTGAADDSGLPNDRFFAVRPEGSVSTLKIQRTERGDSAVYLCASSPGLAGATGELFFGEGSRLTVL.

This sequence joins TRBV4-2 and TRBJ1-3, with a weak D call TRBD1 (5 bases). Germline CDR1 reads LGHNA; CDR2 reads YNFKEQ. The length of the CDR3 is 18 residues. V lost 1 base, J lost 3 bases, and 19 bases lay in between. CDR3 residues: CASSQGRMGLIYGNTIYF. CDR3 in DNA: TGTGCCAGCAGCCAAGGCAGGATGGGGCTTATCTATGGAAACACCATATATTTT.